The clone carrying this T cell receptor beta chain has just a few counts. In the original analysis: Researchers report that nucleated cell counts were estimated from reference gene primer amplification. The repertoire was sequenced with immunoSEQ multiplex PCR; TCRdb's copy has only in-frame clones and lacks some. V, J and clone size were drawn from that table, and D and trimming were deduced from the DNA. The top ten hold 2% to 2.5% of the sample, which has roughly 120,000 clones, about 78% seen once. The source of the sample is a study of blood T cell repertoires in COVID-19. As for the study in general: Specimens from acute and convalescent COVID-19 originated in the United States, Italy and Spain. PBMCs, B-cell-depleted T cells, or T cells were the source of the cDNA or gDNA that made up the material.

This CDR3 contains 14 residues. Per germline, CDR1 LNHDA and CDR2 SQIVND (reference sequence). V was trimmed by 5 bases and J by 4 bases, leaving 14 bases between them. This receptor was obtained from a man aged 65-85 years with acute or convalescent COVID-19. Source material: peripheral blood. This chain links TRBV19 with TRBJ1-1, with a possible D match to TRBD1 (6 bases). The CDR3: CASSVSGEGTEAFF. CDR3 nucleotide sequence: TGTGCCAGTAGTGTCTCAGGGGAAGGCACTGAAGCTTTCTTT.